The clone carrying this TCR beta chain has only a few counts. The antigen remains undetermined. Within the sample, other DNA sequences also encode this same CDR3. The sample belongs to a study of beta chain features in type 1 diabetes. Expressed TCRB transcripts got sequenced, as all isolated RNA was reverse transcribed. Method: immunoSEQ multiplex PCR; TCRdb's copy keeps in-frame clones and lacks some. Here the sample spans around 310,000 clones, 13% being singletons. The V gene's germline CDR1 is SEHNR and CDR2 FQNEAQ (reference sequence). V lost 2 bases, J lost 3 bases, and 4 bases stayed unmatched. This CDR3 is 17 amino acids long. Overall study results and limits: Type 1 diabetes patients had moderately but significantly shorter TCRB CDR3s in all four CD4+ subsets. VDJ junctions sequenced from type 1 diabetes patients showed fewer insertions and more deletions.

The material sequenced was naive CD4+ T cells from blood. This sequence joins TRBV7-9 and TRBJ2-6, with 10 bases that match TRBD1. The sequence came from a woman aged 18-29 years with type 1 diabetes. CDR3 DNA sequence: TGTGCCAGCAGCTTACCGACAGGGGGCAGTGGGGCCAACGTCCTGACTTTC. Translating it yields CASSLPTGGSGANVLTF.